The 10 T cell receptor beta chains below were found in one sample sequenced in a study of spatial heterogeneity in lung cancer (dated by TCRdb to the late 2010s). Overall study outcomes, separate from this receptor: The tumor nonsynonymous mutation count correlated with the number of expanded alpha and beta TCRs within the tumor.

Library preparation employed 5' RACE. Reads for this sample came from a NextSeq 500. TCRdb trimmed the raw reads at Q25, called clones with MiXCR and kept productive beta chains. Under each unique CDR3 protein, matching rows form one entry showing the most common genes and DNA. The sample table lists thousands of distinct CDR3 sequences, roughly 5% of them with a count of one. 9.1% of the sample is in the top ten clones. No antigen is known for these receptors. What the time point label conveys for this sample: sample taken at primary tumor resection. Sequencing was performed on lung tumor tissue, taken at surgery. These receptors all stem from a male donor with early-stage non-small cell lung cancer.

This clonotype is labeled medium-sized. The V call is TRBV5-1, the J call TRBJ2-2, with 8 bases identical to TRBD2. V lost 4 bases, J lost 1 base, and 6 bases stayed unmatched. The CDR3 totals 16 residues. CDR1 is SGHRS, CDR2 YFSETQ, per germline. The CDR3 DNA is TGCGCCAGCAGCCCGGAAAGCGGGGGGAACACCGGGGAGCTGTTTTTT. This gives the protein CASSPESGGNTGELFF.

This clonotype counts as large. The genes are TRBV6-1 and TRBJ1-1; 8 positions match TRBD1. J lost 1 base, V lost 7 bases, and 5 bases had no gene match. Germline V gene sequence: CDR1 MNHNS, CDR2 SASEGT. The CDR3 is 14 residues long. The CDR3 DNA sequence: TGTGCCAGCAAGCCCGGACAGGGGAACACTGAAGCTTTCTTT. It is translated as CASKPGQGNTEAFF.

This clonotype is labeled as medium-sized (0.01 to 0.1%). The V and J genes are TRBV7-9 and TRBJ1-2, with no clear D. Germline-derived CDR1 and CDR2 are SEHNR and FQNEAQ (reference sequence). This CDR3 spans 13 amino acids. Trimming cost V 4 bases and J 6 bases, with 12 bases left between them. Here the CDR3 reads CASSSQSGDGYTF. CDR3 DNA: TGTGCCAGCAGCTCGCAGTCTGGAGATGGCTACACCTTC.

This clonotype was found a few times. The chain employs TRBV20-1 and TRBJ1-1, with a possible D match to TRBD1 (6 bases). The CDR3 is 14 amino acids. Trimming cost V 4 bases and J 0 bases, with 12 bases left between them. CDR1 and CDR2 (germline): DFQATT, SNEGSKA (reference sequence). CDR3 region: CSAIPRTVNTEAFF. DNA of the CDR3: TGCAGTGCTATACCCCGGACAGTGAACACTGAAGCTTTCTTT.

V gene TRBV28 combines with J gene TRBJ1-2; D not certain. Germline loops: CDR1 MDHEN, CDR2 SYDVKM. V dropped 8 bases and J dropped 0 bases, with 10 bases sitting between them. There are 13 residues in the CDR3. The CDR3 reads CASFSPANYGYTF. Here the CDR3 DNA reads TGTGCCAGCTTCTCGCCGGCTAACTATGGCTACACCTTC.

Only a few counts were recorded for this clonotype. The V and J genes are TRBV29-1 and TRBJ2-4, with unresolved D. With 5 bases removed from V and 4 bases from J, the gap between germline ends came to 18 bases. Germline lookup yields CDR1 SQVTM and CDR2 ANQGSEA. The CDR3 sequence is 15 residues long. The CDR3 DNA follows: TGCAGCGTTCAGAAAGACGGCAAAAAAAAAAACATTCAGTACTTC. The encoded protein is CSVQKDGKKKNIQYF.

By proportion, this clonotype is large. The chain combines TRBV28 with TRBJ2-1, with D uncertain. Germline V gives CDR1 MDHEN, CDR2 SYDVKM. This CDR3 spans 13 amino acids. The germline V and J ends were trimmed by 6 bases and 4 bases, with 10 bases remaining between them. The CDR3 sequence: CASSSRSYNEQFF. CDR3 DNA: TGTGCCAGCAGCTCAAGGTCTTACAATGAGCAGTTCTTC.

By its share, this clonotype is medium-sized. The chain joins TRBV6-1 to TRBJ2-5; D tentatively reads TRBD1 or TRBD2 (5 bases each). Germline CDR1 is MNHNS and CDR2 is SASEGT. The CDR3 contains 12 residues. V lost 7 bases and J lost 13, with 19 bases in between. CDR3 sequence reads: CASKPVGTQAYF. In DNA, the CDR3 is TGTGCCAGCAAGCCCGTCGGGACCCAGGCGTACTTC.

By share of the sample, this clonotype is medium-sized. This sequence joins TRBV29-1 and TRBJ1-2, with 8 bases aligning to TRBD1. Trimming removed 1 base from V and 8 bases from J; junction bases left unmatched: 9. This CDR3 contains 14 residues. Germline V gives CDR1 SQVTM, CDR2 ANQGSEA. The CDR3 loop reads CSVEVWGQGAGYTF. DNA for the CDR3: TGCAGCGTTGAAGTATGGGGCCAGGGGGCAGGCTACACCTTC.

Relative to its sample, this clonotype is medium-sized (0.01 to 0.1%). V is TRBV6-5 and J is TRBJ1-2; D is unclear. Trimming took off 8 bases at V and 0 bases at J, with 7 bases between the two ends. Per germline, CDR1 MNHEY and CDR2 SVGAGI. The length of the CDR3 is 12 residues. Written as DNA, the CDR3 is TGTGCCAGCGCACAGACTAACTATGGCTACACCTTC. Encoded protein: CASAQTNYGYTF.